This T cell receptor beta chain was observed in a study of response to subunit inactivated influenza vaccine. Study results and caveats: Authors proposed each seasonal influenza vaccination draws in few new T cells.

Deletions cut 6 bases from V and 4 bases from J, with 6 bases between. CDR3 length: 12 amino acids. In germline, CDR1 is MNHEY, CDR2 SVGAGI. In its sample, this clonotype was seen many times. What it binds is not known. TCRdb reanalysed the RT-PCR reads using MiXCR and keeps one entry per CDR3 protein. The repertoire holds almost 600,000 distinct CDR3 sequences, 14% seen once, with roughly 10% in the top ten. The TCR was taken from a man aged 50-59 years who received an inactivated influenza vaccine. V and J are TRBV6-5 and TRBJ2-2; maybe TRBD1 (6 bases). Specimen: PBMCs from blood, collected 11 to 12 days after vaccination. CDR3 residues: CASRDSTGELFF. Written as DNA, the CDR3 is TGTGCCAGCAGGGACAGCACCGGGGAGCTGTTTTTT.